This T cell receptor (beta chain) was identified during a study of T cell repertoires in cytomegalovirus infection. Study summary: Indications of both CMV infection and matching HLA type were provided by public TCR beta signatures. Points from the study as a whole: The ex vivo response was dominated by HLA-C-restricted CMV-specific TCR beta clonotypes.

TCRdb itself ran the reads through MiXCR, one entry per CDR3 protein. The sample lists roughly 570,000 distinct CDR3 sequences, roughly 42% occurring once. J was trimmed by 0 bases and V by 6 bases; bases with no gene match: 5. The CDR3 consists of 14 residues. Germline V lookup: CDR1 SGHNT, CDR2 YYREEE (reference sequence). In this sample, this clonotype turned up once. Its antigen is not known. This TCR was sampled from a human donor in good health (CMV status not recorded). Some clones in this sample may be carry-over from other donors' samples. This chain joins TRBV5-4 and TRBJ1-2; 7 bases agree with TRBD1. Source: cultured PBMCs, taken from culture after CMV antigen stimulation. The CDR3 DNA reads as TGTGCCAGCACCCTGGGACAGTCTAACTATGGCTACACCTTC. Translation gives CASTLGQSNYGYTF.